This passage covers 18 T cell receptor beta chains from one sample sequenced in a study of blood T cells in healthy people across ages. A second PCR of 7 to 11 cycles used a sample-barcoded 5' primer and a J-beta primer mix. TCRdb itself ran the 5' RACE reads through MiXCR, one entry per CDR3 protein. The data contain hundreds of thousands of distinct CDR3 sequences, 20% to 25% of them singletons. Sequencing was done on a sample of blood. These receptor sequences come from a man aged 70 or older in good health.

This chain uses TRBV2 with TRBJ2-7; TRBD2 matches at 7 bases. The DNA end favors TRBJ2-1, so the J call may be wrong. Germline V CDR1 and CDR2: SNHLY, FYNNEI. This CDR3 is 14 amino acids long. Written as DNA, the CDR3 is TGTGCCAGCAGTGGGAGGACTAGATCTCTTGAGCAGTTCTTC. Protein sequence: CASSGRTRSLEQFF.

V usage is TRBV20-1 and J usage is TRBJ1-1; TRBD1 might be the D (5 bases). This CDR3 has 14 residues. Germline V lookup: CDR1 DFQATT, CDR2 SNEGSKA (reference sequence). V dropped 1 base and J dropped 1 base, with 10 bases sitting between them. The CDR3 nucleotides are TGCAGTGCTAGAGGGCAGGGAGCGAACACTGAAGCTTTCTTT. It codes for CSARGQGANTEAFF.

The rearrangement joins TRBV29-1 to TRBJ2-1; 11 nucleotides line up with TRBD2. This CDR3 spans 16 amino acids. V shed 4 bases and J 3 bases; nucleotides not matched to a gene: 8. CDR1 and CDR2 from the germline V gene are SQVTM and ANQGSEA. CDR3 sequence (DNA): TGCAGCGTTGTACTAGCGGGAGACAACGGCTACAATGAGCAGTTCTTC. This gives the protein CSVVLAGDNGYNEQFF.

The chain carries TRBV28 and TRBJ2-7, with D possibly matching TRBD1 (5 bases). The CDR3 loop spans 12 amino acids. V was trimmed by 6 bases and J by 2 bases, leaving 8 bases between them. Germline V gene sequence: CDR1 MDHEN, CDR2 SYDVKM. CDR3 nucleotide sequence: TGTGCCAGCAGACCAGGGCCCTACGAGCAGTACTTC. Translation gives CASRPGPYEQYF.

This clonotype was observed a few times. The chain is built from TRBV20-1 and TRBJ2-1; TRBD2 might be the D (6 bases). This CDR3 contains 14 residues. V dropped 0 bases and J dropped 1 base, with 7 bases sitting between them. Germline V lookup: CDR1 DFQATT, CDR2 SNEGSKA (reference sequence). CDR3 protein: CSAREEGSYNEQFF. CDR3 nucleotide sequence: TGCAGTGCTAGAGAGGAGGGATCCTACAATGAGCAGTTCTTC.

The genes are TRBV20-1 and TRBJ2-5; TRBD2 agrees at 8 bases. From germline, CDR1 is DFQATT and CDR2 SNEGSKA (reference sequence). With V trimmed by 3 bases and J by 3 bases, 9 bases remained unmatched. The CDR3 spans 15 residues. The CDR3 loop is CSARTSGGAEETQYF. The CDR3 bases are TGCAGTGCTAGGACCTCCGGGGGGGCGGAAGAGACCCAGTACTTC.

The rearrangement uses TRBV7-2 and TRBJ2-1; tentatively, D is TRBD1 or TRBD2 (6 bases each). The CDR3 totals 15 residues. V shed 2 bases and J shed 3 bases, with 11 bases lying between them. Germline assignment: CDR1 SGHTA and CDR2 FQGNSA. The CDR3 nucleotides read TGTGCCAGCAGCTTAATACAGGGAGGCTACAATGAGCAGTTCTTC. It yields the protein CASSLIQGGYNEQFF. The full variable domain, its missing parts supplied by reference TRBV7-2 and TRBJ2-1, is GAGVSQSPSNKVTEKGKDVELRCDPISGHTALYWYRQSLGQGLEFLIYFQGNSAPDKSGLPSDRFSAERTGGSVSTLTIQRTQQEDSAVYLCASSLIQGGYNEQFFGPGTRLTVL.

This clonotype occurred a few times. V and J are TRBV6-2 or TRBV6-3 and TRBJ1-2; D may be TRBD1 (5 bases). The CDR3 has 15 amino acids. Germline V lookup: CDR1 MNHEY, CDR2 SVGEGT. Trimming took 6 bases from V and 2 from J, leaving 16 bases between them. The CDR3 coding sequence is TGTGCCAGCAGACCGCTGGGGACGGACAACTATGGCTACACCTTC. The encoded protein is CASRPLGTDNYGYTF.

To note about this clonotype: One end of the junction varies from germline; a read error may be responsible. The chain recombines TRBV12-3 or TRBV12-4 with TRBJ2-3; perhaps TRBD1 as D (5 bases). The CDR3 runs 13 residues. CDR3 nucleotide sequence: TGTGCCAGCAGTTTAGCGGGGCGAGATGCGCAGTATTTT. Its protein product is CASSLAGRDAQYF.

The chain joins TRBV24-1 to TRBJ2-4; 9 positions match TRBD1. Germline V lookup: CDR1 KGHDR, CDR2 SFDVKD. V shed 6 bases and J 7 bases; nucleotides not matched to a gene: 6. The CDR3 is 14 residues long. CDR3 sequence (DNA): TGTGCCACCAGTCGCGGACAGGGGACGAACATTCAGTACTTC. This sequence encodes CATSRGQGTNIQYF.

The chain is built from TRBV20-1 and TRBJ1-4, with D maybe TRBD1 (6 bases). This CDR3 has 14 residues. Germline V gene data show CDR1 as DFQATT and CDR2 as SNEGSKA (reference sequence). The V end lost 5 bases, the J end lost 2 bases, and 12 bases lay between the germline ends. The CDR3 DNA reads TGCAGTGCTGGGGACATCCGGACTAATGAAAAACTGTTTTTT. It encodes CSAGDIRTNEKLFF.

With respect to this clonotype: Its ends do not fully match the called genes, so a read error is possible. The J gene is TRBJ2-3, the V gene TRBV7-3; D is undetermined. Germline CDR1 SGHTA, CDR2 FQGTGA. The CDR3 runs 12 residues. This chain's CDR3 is CASSSGPDTHYF. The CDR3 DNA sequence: TGTGCCAGCAGCTCCGGACCAGATACGCACTATTTT.

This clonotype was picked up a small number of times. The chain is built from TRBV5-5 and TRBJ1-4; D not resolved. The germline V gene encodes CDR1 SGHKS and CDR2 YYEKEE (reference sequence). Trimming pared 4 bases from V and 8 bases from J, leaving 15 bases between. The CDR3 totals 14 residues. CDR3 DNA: TGTGCCAGCAGCCGGACTCTGGCCGGAGAAAAACTGTTTTTT. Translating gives CASSRTLAGEKLFF.

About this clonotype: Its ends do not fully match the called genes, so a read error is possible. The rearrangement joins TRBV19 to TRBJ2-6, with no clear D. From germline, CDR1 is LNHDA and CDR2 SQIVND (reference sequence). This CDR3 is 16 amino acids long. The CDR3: CVSSMITFLGANVLTF. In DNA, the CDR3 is TGTGTCAGTAGTATGATTACATTTCTCGGGGCCAACGTCCTGACTTTC.

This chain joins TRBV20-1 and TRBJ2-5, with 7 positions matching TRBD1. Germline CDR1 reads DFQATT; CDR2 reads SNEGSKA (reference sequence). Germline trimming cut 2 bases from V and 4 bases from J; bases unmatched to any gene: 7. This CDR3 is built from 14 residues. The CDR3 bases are TGCAGTGCTAGACCAGGGACAGCCTTAGAGACCCAGTACTTC. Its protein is CSARPGTALETQYF.

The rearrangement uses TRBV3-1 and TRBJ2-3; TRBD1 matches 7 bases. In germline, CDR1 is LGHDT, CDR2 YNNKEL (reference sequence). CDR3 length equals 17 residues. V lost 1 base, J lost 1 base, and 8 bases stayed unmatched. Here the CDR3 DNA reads TGTGCCAGCAGCCAAGGCTACAGGGGAAAGGGCACAGATACGCAGTATTTT. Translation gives CASSQGYRGKGTDTQYF.

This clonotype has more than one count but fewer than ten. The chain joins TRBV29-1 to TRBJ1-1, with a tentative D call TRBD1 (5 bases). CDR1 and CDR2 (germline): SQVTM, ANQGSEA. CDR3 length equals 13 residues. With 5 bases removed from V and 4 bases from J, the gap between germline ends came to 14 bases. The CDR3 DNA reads TGCAGCGTTACGCAGGGTAAGGGCACTGAAGCTTTCTTT. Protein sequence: CSVTQGKGTEAFF.

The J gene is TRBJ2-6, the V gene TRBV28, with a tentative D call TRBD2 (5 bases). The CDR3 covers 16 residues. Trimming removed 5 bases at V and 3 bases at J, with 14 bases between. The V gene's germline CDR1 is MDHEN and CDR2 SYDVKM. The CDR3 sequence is CASSPSGGYGANVLTF. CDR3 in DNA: TGTGCCAGCAGTCCCTCCGGAGGCTATGGGGCCAACGTCCTGACTTTC.